A single T cell receptor beta chain is shown here with its context. Repertoires were generated with immunoSEQ multiplex PCR, while TCRdb's copy carries only in-frame clones and drops some. The sample gives about 220,000 clones, about 80% of which show up once; approximately 15% is in the top ten. Recruitment covered some 25 US areas and drew participants whose ages spanned roughly 18 to 90 years. Membership in each cohort depended on participant-reported clinical history. The data originate from a study of blood T cell repertoires in COVID-19. Looking at the study overall: The study drew acute and convalescent COVID-19 samples from the United States, Italy and Spain.

The CDR3 has 15 residues. The V gene lost 6 bases and the J gene lost 5 bases, with 16 bases spanning the gap. Per the germline V gene, CDR1 is MDHEN and CDR2 is SYDVKM. This sequence originates from a man between 40 and 49 years old who had recovered from COVID-19. The specimen was PBMCs or T cells enriched from blood (not recorded which). The chain links TRBV28 to TRBJ2-2, with D possibly matching TRBD1 (7 bases). CDR3 coding DNA: TGTGCCAGCAGATCAGGGGGAGGAGAGACCGGGGAGCTGTTTTTT. Translated: CASRSGGGETGELFF. Based on the CDR3 plus reference TRBV28 and TRBJ2-2, the full variable domain is DVKVTQSSRYLVKRTGEKVFLECVQDMDHENMFWYRQDPGLGLRLIYFSYDVKMKEKGDIPEGYSVSREKKERFSLILESASTNQTSMYLCASRSGGGETGELFFGEGSRLTVL.